These T cell receptor beta chains were read from a single sample in a study of shared clonotypes between healthy human individuals. Libraries were prepared by immunoSEQ multiplex PCR; TCRdb keeps only in-frame clonotypes and omits some of them. The sample holds hundreds of thousands of clones; just over 95% are singletons and the top ten take less than 0.25%. Sample: naive CD8+ T cells sorted from blood. The receptor source for this set is a man aged 25-40 years in good health. Each CDR3 is given with its conserved first and last residue. A D gene is named only where the DNA matches it firmly. Clone size is not always given. Where it is, it says once, few, many or a class for expanded clones.

clone_size: .; d_call: TRBD2; v_call: TRBV4-2; j_call: TRBJ2-7; cdr3_aa: CASSQAALAGGYEQYF; cdr3_nt: TGTGCCAGCAGCCAAGCCGCACTAGCGGGAGGTTACGAGCAGTACTTC
clone_size: .; d_call: .; v_call: TRBV28; j_call: TRBJ2-7; cdr3_aa: CASSLLDEQYF; cdr3_nt: TGTGCCAGCAGTTTATTAGACGAGCAGTACTTC
clone_size: .; d_call: .; v_call: TRBV28; j_call: TRBJ2-1; cdr3_aa: CASSFQGSYNEQFF; cdr3_nt: TGTGCCAGCAGTTTCCAGGGATCTTACAATGAGCAGTTCTTC
clone_size: .; d_call: .; v_call: TRBV27; j_call: TRBJ2-7; cdr3_aa: CASSVAGPYEQYF; cdr3_nt: TGTGCCAGCAGTGTCGCGGGTCCCTACGAGCAGTACTTC
clone_size: .; d_call: .; v_call: TRBV11-2; j_call: TRBJ1-4; cdr3_aa: CASSSVSHRATNEKLFF; cdr3_nt: TGTGCCAGCAGCTCCGTTTCCCACAGAGCAACTAATGAAAAACTGTTTTTT
clone_size: .; d_call: .; v_call: TRBV14; j_call: TRBJ1-2; cdr3_aa: CASSQDSYGYTF; cdr3_nt: TGTGCCAGCAGCCAGGACAGTTATGGCTACACCTTC
clone_size: .; d_call: .; v_call: TRBV28; j_call: TRBJ1-1; cdr3_aa: CASSLMTGSNTEAFF; cdr3_nt: TGTGCCAGCAGTTTAATGACAGGCTCCAACACTGAAGCTTTCTTT
clone_size: .; d_call: TRBD1; v_call: TRBV6-6; j_call: TRBJ1-5; cdr3_aa: CARRDRCNQPQHF; cdr3_nt: TGTGCCAGACGGGACAGATGCAATCAGCCCCAGCATTTT
clone_size: .; d_call: .; v_call: TRBV7-2; j_call: TRBJ2-3; cdr3_aa: CASSLGARKLGDTQYF; cdr3_nt: TGTGCCAGCAGCTTAGGGGCCCGCAAATTAGGAGATACGCAGTATTTT
clone_size: once; d_call: TRBD2; v_call: TRBV7-9; j_call: TRBJ2-7; cdr3_aa: CASSTKGAGGPYEQYF; cdr3_nt: TGTGCCAGCAGCACAAAAGGGGCGGGAGGACCCTACGAGCAGTACTTC